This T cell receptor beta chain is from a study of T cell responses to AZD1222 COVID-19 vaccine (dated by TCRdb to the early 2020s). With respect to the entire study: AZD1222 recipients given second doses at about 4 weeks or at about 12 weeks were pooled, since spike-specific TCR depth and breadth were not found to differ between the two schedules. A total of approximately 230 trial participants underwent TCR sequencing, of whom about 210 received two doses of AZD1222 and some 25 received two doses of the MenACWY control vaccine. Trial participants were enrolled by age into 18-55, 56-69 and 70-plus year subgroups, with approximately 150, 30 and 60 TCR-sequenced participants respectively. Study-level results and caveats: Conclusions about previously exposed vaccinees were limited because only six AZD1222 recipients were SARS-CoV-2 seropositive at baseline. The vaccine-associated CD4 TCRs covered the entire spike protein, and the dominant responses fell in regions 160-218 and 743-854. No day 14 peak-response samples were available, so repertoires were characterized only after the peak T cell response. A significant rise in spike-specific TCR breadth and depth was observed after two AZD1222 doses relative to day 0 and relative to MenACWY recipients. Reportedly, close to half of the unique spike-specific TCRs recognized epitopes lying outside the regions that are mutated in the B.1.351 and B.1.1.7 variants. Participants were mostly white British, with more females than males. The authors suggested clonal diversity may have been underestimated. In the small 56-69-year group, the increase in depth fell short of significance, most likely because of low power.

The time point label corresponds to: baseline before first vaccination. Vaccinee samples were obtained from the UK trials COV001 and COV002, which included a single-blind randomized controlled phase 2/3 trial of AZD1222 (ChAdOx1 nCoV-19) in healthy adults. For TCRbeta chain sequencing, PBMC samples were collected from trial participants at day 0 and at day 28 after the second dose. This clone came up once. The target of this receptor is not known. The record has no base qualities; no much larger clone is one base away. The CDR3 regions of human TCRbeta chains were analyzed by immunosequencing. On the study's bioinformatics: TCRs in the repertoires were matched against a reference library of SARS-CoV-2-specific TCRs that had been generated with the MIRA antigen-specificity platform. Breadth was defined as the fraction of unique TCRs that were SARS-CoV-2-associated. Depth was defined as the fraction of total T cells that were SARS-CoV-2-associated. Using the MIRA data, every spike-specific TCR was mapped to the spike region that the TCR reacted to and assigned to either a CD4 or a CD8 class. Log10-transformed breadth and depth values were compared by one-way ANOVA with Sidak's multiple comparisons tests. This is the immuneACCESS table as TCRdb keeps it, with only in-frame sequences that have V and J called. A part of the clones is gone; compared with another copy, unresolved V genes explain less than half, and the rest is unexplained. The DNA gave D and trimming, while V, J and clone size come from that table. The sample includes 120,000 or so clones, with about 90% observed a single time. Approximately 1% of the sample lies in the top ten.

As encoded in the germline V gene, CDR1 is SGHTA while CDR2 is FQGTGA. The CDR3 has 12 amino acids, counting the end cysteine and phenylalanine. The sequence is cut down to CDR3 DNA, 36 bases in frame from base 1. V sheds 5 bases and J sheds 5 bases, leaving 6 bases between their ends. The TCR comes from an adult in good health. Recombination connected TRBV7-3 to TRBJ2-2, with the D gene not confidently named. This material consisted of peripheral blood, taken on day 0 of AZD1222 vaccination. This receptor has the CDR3 CASSPFTGELFF. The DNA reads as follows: TGTGCCAGCAGCCCCTTTACCGGGGAGCTGTTTTTT.